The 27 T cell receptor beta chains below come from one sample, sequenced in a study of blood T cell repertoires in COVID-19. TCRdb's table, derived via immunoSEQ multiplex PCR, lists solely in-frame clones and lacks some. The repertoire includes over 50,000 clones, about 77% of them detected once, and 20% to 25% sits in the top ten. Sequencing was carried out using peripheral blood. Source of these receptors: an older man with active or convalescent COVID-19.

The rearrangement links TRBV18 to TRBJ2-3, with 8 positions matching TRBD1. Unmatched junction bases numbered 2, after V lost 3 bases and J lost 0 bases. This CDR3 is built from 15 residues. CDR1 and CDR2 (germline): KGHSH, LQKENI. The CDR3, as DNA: TGTGCCAGCTCACCGAGACAGGGGAGCACAGATACGCAGTATTTT. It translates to CASSPRQGSTDTQYF.

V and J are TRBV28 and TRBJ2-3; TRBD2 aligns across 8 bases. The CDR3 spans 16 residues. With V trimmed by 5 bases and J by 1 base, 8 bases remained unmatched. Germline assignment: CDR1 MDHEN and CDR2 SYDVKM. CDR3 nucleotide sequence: TGTGCCAGCAGTCTTACCGGGACTAGGGGCACAGATACGCAGTATTTT. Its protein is CASSLTGTRGTDTQYF. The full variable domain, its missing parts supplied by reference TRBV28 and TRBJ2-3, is DVKVTQSSRYLVKRTGEKVFLECVQDMDHENMFWYRQDPGLGLRLIYFSYDVKMKEKGDIPEGYSVSREKKERFSLILESASTNQTSMYLCASSLTGTRGTDTQYFGPGTRLTVL.

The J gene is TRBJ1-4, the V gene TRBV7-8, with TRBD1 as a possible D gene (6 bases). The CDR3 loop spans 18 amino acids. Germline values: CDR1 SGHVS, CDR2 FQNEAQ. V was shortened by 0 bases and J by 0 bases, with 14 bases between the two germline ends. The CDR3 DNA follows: TGTGCCAGCAGCTTAGCGCTGGGGGCGCGGGCAACTAATGAAAAACTGTTTTTT. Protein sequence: CASSLALGARATNEKLFF.

The CDR3 bases are TGTGCCAGCAGCTTAGCTAGCGGGTCGAACACAGATACGCAGTATTTT. Translated: CASSLASGSNTDTQYF. The V call is TRBV11-2, the J call TRBJ2-3; 8 bases match TRBD2. V gave up 1 base and J gave up 2 bases; unmatched junction bases: 5. The CDR3 covers 16 residues. The V gene's germline CDR1 is SGHAT and CDR2 FQNNGV. Based on the CDR3 plus reference TRBV11-2 and TRBJ2-3, the full variable domain is EAGVAQSPRYKIIEKRQSVAFWCNPISGHATLYWYQQILGQGPKLLIQFQNNGVVDDSQLPKDRFSAERLKGVDSTLKIQPAKLEDSAVYLCASSLASGSNTDTQYFGPGTRLTVL.

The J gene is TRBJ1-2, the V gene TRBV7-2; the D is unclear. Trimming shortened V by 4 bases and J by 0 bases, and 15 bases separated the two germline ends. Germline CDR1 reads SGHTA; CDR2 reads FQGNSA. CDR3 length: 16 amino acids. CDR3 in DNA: TGTGCCAGCAGCTCATACGGTTCGCGGGCTAACTATGGCTACACCTTC. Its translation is CASSSYGSRANYGYTF.

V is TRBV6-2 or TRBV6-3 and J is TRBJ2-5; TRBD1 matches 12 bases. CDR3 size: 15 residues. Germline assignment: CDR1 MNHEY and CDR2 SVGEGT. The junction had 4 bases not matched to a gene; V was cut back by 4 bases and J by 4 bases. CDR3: CASSSTGQGAETQYF. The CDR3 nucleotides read TGTGCCAGCAGTTCCACGGGACAGGGGGCAGAGACCCAGTACTTC.

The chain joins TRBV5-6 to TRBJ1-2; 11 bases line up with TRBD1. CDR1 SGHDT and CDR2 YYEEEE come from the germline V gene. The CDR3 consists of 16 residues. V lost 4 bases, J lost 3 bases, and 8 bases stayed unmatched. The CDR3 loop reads CASSAQGQGVHYGYTF. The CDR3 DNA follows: TGTGCCAGCAGCGCCCAGGGACAGGGGGTTCACTATGGCTACACCTTC.

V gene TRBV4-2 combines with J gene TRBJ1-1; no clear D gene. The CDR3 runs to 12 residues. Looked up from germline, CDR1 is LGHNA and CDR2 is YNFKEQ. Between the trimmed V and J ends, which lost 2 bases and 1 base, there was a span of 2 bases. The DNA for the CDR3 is TGTGCCAGCAGCCAACAGAACACTGAAGCTTTCTTT. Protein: CASSQQNTEAFF.

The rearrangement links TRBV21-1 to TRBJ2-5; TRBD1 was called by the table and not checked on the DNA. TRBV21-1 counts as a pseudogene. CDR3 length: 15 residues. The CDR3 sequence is CASGQQSKDQETQYF. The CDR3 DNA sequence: TGTGCCAGCGGCCAACAGTCCAAGGACCAAGAGACCCAGTACTTC.

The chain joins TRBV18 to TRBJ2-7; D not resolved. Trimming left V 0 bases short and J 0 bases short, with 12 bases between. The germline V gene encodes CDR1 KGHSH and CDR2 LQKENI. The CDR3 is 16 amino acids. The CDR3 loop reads CASSPPLRVNSYEQYF. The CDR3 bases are TGTGCCAGCTCACCACCGCTTCGGGTTAACTCCTACGAGCAGTACTTC.

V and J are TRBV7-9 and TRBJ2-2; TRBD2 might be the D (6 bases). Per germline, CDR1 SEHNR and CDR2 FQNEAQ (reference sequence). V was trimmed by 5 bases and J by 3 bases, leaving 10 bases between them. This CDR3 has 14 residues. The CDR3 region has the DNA TGTGCCAGCAGCGGAGGGGTTGACACCGGGGAGCTGTTTTTT. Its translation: CASSGGVDTGELFF.

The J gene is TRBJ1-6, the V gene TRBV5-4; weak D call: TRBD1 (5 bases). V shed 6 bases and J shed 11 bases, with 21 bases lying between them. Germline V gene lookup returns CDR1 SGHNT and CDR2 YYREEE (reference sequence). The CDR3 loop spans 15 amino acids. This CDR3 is CASTRLGTGRAPLHF. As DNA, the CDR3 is TGTGCCAGCACCCGACTGGGGACCGGGAGGGCACCCCTCCACTTT.

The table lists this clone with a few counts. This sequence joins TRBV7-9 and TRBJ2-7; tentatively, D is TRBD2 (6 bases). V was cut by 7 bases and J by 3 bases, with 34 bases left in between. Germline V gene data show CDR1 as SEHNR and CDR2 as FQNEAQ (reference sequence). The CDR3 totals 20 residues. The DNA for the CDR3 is TGTGCCAGCACCAAAAGACCGACTAGTTCCGCTACCCCCCTCCTCTACGAGCAGTACTTC. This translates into CASTKRPTSSATPLLYEQYF.

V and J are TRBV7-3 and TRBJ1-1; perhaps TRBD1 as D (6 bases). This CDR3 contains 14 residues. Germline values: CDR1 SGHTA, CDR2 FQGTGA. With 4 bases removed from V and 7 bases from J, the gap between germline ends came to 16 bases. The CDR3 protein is CASSSGVGADEAFF. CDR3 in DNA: TGTGCCAGCAGCTCCGGGGTGGGGGCAGATGAAGCTTTCTTT.

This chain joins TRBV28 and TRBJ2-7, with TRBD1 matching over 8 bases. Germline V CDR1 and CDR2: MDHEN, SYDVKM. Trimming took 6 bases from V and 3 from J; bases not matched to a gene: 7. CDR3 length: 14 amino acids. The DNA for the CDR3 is TGTGCCAGCAGGGGGGCAGGGGGCGGCTACGAGCAGTACTTC. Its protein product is CASRGAGGGYEQYF.

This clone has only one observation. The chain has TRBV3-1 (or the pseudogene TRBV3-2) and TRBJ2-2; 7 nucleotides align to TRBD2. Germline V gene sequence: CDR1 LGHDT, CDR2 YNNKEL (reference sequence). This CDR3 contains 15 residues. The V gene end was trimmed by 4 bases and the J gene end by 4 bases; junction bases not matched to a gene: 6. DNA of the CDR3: TGTGCCAGCAGCCGAACGGGGGGTATCACCGGGGAGCTGTTTTTT. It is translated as CASSRTGGITGELFF.

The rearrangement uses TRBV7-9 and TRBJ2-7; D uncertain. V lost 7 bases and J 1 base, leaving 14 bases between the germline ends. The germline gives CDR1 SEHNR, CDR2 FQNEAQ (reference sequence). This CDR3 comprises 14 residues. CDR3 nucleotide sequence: TGTGCCAGCACCATGTTCGGTTCTTCCTACGAGCAGTACTTC. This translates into CASTMFGSSYEQYF.

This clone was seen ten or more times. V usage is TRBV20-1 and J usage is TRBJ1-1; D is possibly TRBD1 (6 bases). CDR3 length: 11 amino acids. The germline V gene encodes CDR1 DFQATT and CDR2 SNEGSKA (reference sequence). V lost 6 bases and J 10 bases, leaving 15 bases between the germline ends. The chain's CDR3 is CSASHREGAFF. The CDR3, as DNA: TGCAGTGCGTCCCACAGGGAGGGAGCTTTCTTT.

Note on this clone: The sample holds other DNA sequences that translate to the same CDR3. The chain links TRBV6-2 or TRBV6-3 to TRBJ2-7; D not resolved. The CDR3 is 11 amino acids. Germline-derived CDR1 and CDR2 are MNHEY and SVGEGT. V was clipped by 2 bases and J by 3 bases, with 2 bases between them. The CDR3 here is CASSYLYEQYF. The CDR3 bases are TGTGCCAGCAGTTACCTCTACGAGCAGTACTTC.

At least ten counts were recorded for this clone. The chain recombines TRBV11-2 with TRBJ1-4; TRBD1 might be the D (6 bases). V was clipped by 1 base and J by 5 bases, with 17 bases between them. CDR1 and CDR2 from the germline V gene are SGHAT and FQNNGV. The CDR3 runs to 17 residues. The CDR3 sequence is CASSLGRGQSLNEKLFF. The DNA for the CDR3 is TGTGCCAGCAGCTTAGGTCGTGGACAGAGCTTAAATGAAAAACTGTTTTTT. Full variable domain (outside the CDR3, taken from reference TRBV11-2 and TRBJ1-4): EAGVAQSPRYKIIEKRQSVAFWCNPISGHATLYWYQQILGQGPKLLIQFQNNGVVDDSQLPKDRFSAERLKGVDSTLKIQPAKLEDSAVYLCASSLGRGQSLNEKLFFGSGTQLSVL.

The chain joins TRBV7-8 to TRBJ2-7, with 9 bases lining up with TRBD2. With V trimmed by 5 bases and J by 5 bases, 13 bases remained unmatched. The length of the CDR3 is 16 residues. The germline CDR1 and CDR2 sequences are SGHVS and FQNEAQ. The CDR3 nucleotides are TGTGCCAGCAGCAGACCCGGGACTAGCTCGAACCACGAGCAGTACTTC. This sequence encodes CASSRPGTSSNHEQYF.

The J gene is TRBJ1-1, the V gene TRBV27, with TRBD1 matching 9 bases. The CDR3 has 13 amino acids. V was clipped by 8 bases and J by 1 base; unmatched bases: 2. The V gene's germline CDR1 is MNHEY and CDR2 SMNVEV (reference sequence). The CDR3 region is CASGTGKNTEAFF. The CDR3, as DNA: TGTGCCAGCGGGACAGGGAAGAACACTGAAGCTTTCTTT.

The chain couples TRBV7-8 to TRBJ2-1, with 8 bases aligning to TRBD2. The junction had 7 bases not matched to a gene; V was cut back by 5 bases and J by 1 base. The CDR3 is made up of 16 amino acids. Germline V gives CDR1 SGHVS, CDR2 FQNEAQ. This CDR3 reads CASSPRPGGSYNEQFF. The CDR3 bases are TGTGCCAGCAGCCCCAGACCGGGAGGGTCCTACAATGAGCAGTTCTTC.

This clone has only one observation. The DNA for the CDR3 is TGTGCCAGTTTGCCCCAGAACTCTGGGGCCAACGTCCTGACTTTC. Protein: CASLPQNSGANVLTF. V usage is TRBV19 and J usage is TRBJ2-6; D remains unclear. Germline V gene lookup returns CDR1 LNHDA and CDR2 SQIVND (reference sequence). The CDR3 spans 15 residues. Between the trimmed V and J ends, which lost 8 bases and 0 bases, there was a span of 11 bases.

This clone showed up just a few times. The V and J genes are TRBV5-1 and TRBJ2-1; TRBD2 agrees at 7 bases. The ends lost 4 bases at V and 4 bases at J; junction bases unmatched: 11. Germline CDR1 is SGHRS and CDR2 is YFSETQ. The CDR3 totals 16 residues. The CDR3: CASSIRRDYLYNEQFF. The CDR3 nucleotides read TGCGCCAGCAGCATCCGCCGGGACTACCTTTACAATGAGCAGTTCTTC.

CDR3 in amino acids: CASRSELTGGAGRFGYTF. The CDR3 DNA sequence: TGCGCCAGCAGATCTGAGCTGACAGGGGGCGCGGGTCGATTTGGCTACACCTTC. V and J are TRBV10-2 and TRBJ1-2, with 10 positions matching TRBD1. This CDR3 spans 18 amino acids. After removal of 6 bases from V and 7 bases from J, the junction contained 20 bases not matched to a gene. CDR1 and CDR2 (germline): WSHSY, SAAADI.

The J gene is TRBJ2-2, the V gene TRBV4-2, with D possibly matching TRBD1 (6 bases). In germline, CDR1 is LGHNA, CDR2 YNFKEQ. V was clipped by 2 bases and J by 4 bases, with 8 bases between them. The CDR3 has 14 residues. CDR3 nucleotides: TGTGCCAGCAGCCAATTAGGGGGCACCGGGGAGCTGTTTTTT. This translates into CASSQLGGTGELFF.